These 29 T cell receptor beta chains share one sample of origin, sequenced in a study of blood T cell repertoires in COVID-19. Profiling relied on immunoSEQ multiplex PCR, and the TCRdb table lists in-frame clones only, not all of them. The sample holds some 150,000 clones, about nine tenths seen once. Sample: peripheral blood. The source is an older woman who had recovered from COVID-19.

This chain connects TRBV5-8 to TRBJ2-1; 9 bases are a match to TRBD2. V lost 2 bases, J lost 8 bases, and 14 bases stayed unmatched. The CDR3 runs 17 residues. Germline V gene lookup returns CDR1 SGHTS and CDR2 YDEGEE. The CDR3 region has the DNA TGTGCCAGCAGCTTCCTTCTACTAGCGGGCCTTCAGGATGAGCAGTTCTTC. Protein: CASSFLLLAGLQDEQFF.

This chain links TRBV3-1 (or the pseudogene TRBV3-2) with TRBJ1-1; D gene uncertain. CDR1 is LGHDT and CDR2 is YNNKEL in the germline V gene (reference sequence). This CDR3 is 14 amino acids long. Deletions cut 2 bases from V and 4 bases from J, with 11 bases between. CDR3 sequence (DNA): TGTGCCAGCAGCCAAAGGCTGGAGGCCACTGAAGCTTTCTTT. It translates to CASSQRLEATEAFF.

This clone has more than one count but fewer than ten. CDR3 sequence reads: CAFRQPWNSGNTIYF. CDR3 sequence (DNA): TGTGCCTTCAGGCAACCTTGGAACTCTGGAAACACCATATATTTT. The chain uses TRBV30 and TRBJ1-3; no reliable D call. Germline V gives CDR1 GTSNPN, CDR2 SVGIG (reference sequence). The CDR3 spans 15 residues. Trimming shortened V by 7 bases and J by 0 bases, and 16 bases separated the two germline ends.

The chain carries TRBV2 and TRBJ1-4, with D unclear. Trimming took off 4 bases at V and 14 bases at J, with 11 bases between the two ends. This CDR3 spans 11 amino acids. CDR1 is SNHLY and CDR2 is FYNNEI in the germline V gene. DNA of the CDR3: TGTGCCAGCAGTGTGGAGGTAGGGCTGTTTTTT. It codes for CASSVEVGLFF. The whole variable domain, remainder taken from reference TRBV2 and TRBJ1-4, is EPEVTQTPSHQVTQMGQEVILRCVPISNHLYFYWYRQILGQKVEFLVSFYNNEISEKSEIFDDQFSVERPDGSNFTLKIRSTKLEDSAMYFCASSVEVGLFFGSGTQLSVL.

The gene calls are TRBV19 and TRBJ2-5; D is uncertain. The CDR3 runs to 14 residues. CDR1 and CDR2 from the germline V gene are LNHDA and SQIVND (reference sequence). Trimming cost V 5 bases and J 4 bases, with 14 bases left between them. CDR3: CASSLQLGAETQYF. Here the CDR3 DNA reads TGTGCCAGTAGTCTCCAGTTGGGCGCAGAGACCCAGTACTTC.

The DNA of the CDR3 is TGTGCCAGCCACCTGGGACTAGCGAGCCGCAATGAGCAGTTCTTC. It is translated as CASHLGLASRNEQFF. The chain employs TRBV27 and TRBJ2-1; 10 positions match TRBD2. Germline assignment: CDR1 MNHEY and CDR2 SMNVEV (reference sequence). The CDR3 runs to 15 residues. Trimming took 8 bases from V and 6 from J; bases not matched to a gene: 10.

This clone was counted only a few times. The chain uses TRBV28 and TRBJ1-2; a possible D gene is TRBD1 (6 bases). V lost 2 bases and J lost 4, with 11 bases in between. The CDR3 has 14 residues. Germline CDR1 reads MDHEN; CDR2 reads SYDVKM. In DNA, the CDR3 is TGTGCCAGCAGTTTAGGTCCAGGGGCCTATGGCTACACCTTC. Translated, it gives CASSLGPGAYGYTF.

The chain couples TRBV19 to TRBJ2-7; 7 nucleotides match TRBD1. This CDR3 contains 15 residues. V trimming: 4 bases; J trimming: 2 bases; junction bases outside the gene matches: 8. Germline-derived CDR1 and CDR2 are LNHDA and SQIVND (reference sequence). The CDR3 nucleotides are TGTGCCAGTAGTAGAAGACAGGGATTGGCCTACGAGCAGTACTTC. As protein: CASSRRQGLAYEQYF.

The chain employs TRBV7-3 and TRBJ2-2; TRBD1 is a possible D gene (5 bases). V was cut by 2 bases and J by 1 base, with 11 bases left in between. This CDR3 region has 16 residues. Per the germline V gene, CDR1 is SGHTA and CDR2 is FQGTGA. CDR3 amino acids: CASSLLGQGNTGELFF. CDR3 nucleotides: TGTGCCAGCAGCTTATTAGGGCAGGGGAACACCGGGGAGCTGTTTTTT.

As DNA, the CDR3 is TGTGCCACCAGTGAGGGACAGGGGGCATTTGGCTACACCTTC. Residues: CATSEGQGAFGYTF. The chain uses TRBV24-1 and TRBJ1-2; 12 bases line up with TRBD1. From germline, CDR1 is KGHDR and CDR2 SFDVKD. This CDR3 has 14 amino acids. With 4 bases clipped from V and 7 bases from J, the junction kept 3 bases outside the gene matches.

The chain has TRBV6-2 or TRBV6-3 and TRBJ2-1; D possibly corresponds to TRBD2 (7 bases). CDR3 length: 17 amino acids. Looked up from germline, CDR1 is MNHEY and CDR2 is SVGEGT. Between the trimmed V and J ends, which lost 2 bases and 4 bases, there was a span of 18 bases. CDR3 residues: CASSYPGGGAGYNEQFF. In DNA form, the CDR3 reads TGTGCCAGCAGTTACCCCGGTGGGGGGGCCGGGTACAATGAGCAGTTCTTC.

The chain employs TRBV11-2 and TRBJ2-3; weak D call: TRBD2 (6 bases). V was shortened by 5 bases and J by 3 bases, with 24 bases between the two germline ends. CDR1 and CDR2 (germline): SGHAT, FQNNGV. The CDR3 contains 18 residues. The CDR3 coding sequence is TGTGCCAGCAGCACCCCGCGGGGCAGGGCCAAAGGAACAGATACGCAGTATTTT. Amino acids: CASSTPRGRAKGTDTQYF.

The V call is TRBV6-5, the J call TRBJ2-2, with 7 bases aligning to TRBD1. The V segment lost 0 bases and the J segment 2 bases; nucleotides outside the gene matches: 3. CDR1 and CDR2 from the germline V gene are MNHEY and SVGAGI. The CDR3 extends over 16 amino acids. This CDR3 is CASSYSRDSNTGELFF. The CDR3 DNA reads as TGTGCCAGCAGTTACTCGAGGGACAGCAACACCGGGGAGCTGTTTTTT.

This clone has just a few counts. The genes are TRBV11-2 and TRBJ1-3; tentative D call: TRBD1 (5 bases). Germline assignment: CDR1 SGHAT and CDR2 FQNNGV. Trimming took 5 bases from V and 9 from J, leaving 20 bases between them. CDR3 length: 15 amino acids. CDR3 residues: CASSAATGYRSTIYF. Here the CDR3 DNA reads TGTGCCAGCAGCGCTGCTACAGGTTATCGGAGCACCATATATTTT.

As to this clone: The sample holds other DNA sequences that translate to the same CDR3. The gene calls are TRBV5-1 and TRBJ2-1, with D unresolved. Trimming left V 4 bases short and J 4 bases short, with 12 bases between. The CDR3 has 14 residues. The germline V gene has CDR1 SGHRS and CDR2 YFSETQ. CDR3 sequence (DNA): TGCGCCAGCAGCCCTAGTACTGATTACAATGAGCAGTTCTTC. Protein product: CASSPSTDYNEQFF.

V is TRBV19 and J is TRBJ2-2; 7 bases line up with TRBD1. This CDR3 is built from 14 residues. The germline V gene encodes CDR1 LNHDA and CDR2 SQIVND (reference sequence). Trimming cost V 2 bases and J 7 bases; bases outside gene matches: 4. CDR3 nucleotides: TGTGCCAGTAGTATACAGGACAGGATCGGGGAGCTGTTTTTT. It specifies CASSIQDRIGELFF.

This chain links TRBV7-8 with TRBJ1-1, with 8 nucleotides matching TRBD1. The J segment lost 1 base and the V segment lost 9 bases, leaving 4 bases of the junction unmatched. The CDR3 has 13 amino acids. CDR1 is SGHVS, CDR2 FQNEAQ, per germline. The CDR3 DNA reads as TGTGCCAGTTTGACAGGGGAGAACACTGAAGCTTTCTTT. This codes for CASLTGENTEAFF.

This sequence joins TRBV29-1 and TRBJ1-1; TRBD1 matches 7 bases. V dropped 6 bases and J dropped 1; count of bases not matched to a gene: 5. The CDR3 is 13 amino acids. Germline lookup yields CDR1 SQVTM and CDR2 ANQGSEA. The CDR3 is CSVTRGQNTEAFF. DNA for the CDR3: TGCAGCGTCACGAGGGGGCAGAACACTGAAGCTTTCTTT.

The V call is TRBV24-1, the J call TRBJ2-3, with 8 bases aligning to TRBD2. Germline CDR1 reads KGHDR; CDR2 reads SFDVKD. The V gene end was trimmed by 4 bases and the J gene end by 4 bases; junction bases not matched to a gene: 3. The CDR3 contains 14 residues. The CDR3 region has the DNA TGTGCCACCAGTGACGGGGGGGGGCCAGATACGCAGTATTTT. This translates into CATSDGGGPDTQYF.

V and J are TRBV7-9 and TRBJ1-6, with D possibly TRBD1 on 6 matching bases. The CDR3 totals 16 residues. The V end lost 7 bases, the J end lost 10 bases, and 23 bases lay between the germline ends. The germline CDR1 and CDR2 sequences are SEHNR and FQNEAQ (reference sequence). The CDR3 DNA follows: TGTGCCAGCACCCCATTGGGCGGGGGCAAAGGATCACCCCTCCACTTT. This sequence encodes CASTPLGGGKGSPLHF.

The chain recombines TRBV14 with TRBJ2-1; D is unresolved. Germline V CDR1 and CDR2: SGHDN, FVKESK. This CDR3 has 13 residues. The V end lost 1 base, the J end lost 9 bases, and 10 bases lay between the germline ends. CDR3 in amino acids: CASSQGNLGEQFF. The DNA for the CDR3 is TGTGCCAGCAGCCAAGGAAATCTCGGTGAGCAGTTCTTC.

This sequence joins TRBV28 and TRBJ1-4, with 8 bases matching TRBD1. Germline V gene sequence: CDR1 MDHEN, CDR2 SYDVKM. This CDR3 contains 14 residues. Trimming cost V 6 bases and J 3 bases; bases outside gene matches: 3. CDR3 sequence reads: CASRQGGSNEKLFF. The CDR3 nucleotides are TGTGCCAGCAGACAGGGGGGGTCTAATGAAAAACTGTTTTTT. Combining the CDR3 with reference TRBV28 and TRBJ1-4 gives the whole variable domain DVKVTQSSRYLVKRTGEKVFLECVQDMDHENMFWYRQDPGLGLRLIYFSYDVKMKEKGDIPEGYSVSREKKERFSLILESASTNQTSMYLCASRQGGSNEKLFFGSGTQLSVL.

The chain employs TRBV28 and TRBJ1-5; D may be TRBD1 (6 bases). CDR1 is MDHEN, CDR2 SYDVKM, per germline. The CDR3 is 15 residues long. Deletions cut 4 bases from V and 4 bases from J, with 14 bases between. CDR3 nucleotide sequence: TGTGCCAGCAGTTCTTCAGGGGAAGGTAATCAGCCCCAGCATTTT. Protein: CASSSSGEGNQPQHF.

The genes are TRBV6-5 and TRBJ1-1, with D hard to call. V was shortened by 2 bases and J by 0 bases, with 7 bases between the two germline ends. Germline V lookup: CDR1 MNHEY, CDR2 SVGAGI. The CDR3 is 14 amino acids. The CDR3 bases are TGTGCCAGCAGTTACAACAGAATGAACACTGAAGCTTTCTTT. Translating it yields CASSYNRMNTEAFF.

The CDR3 loop is CASSRQGQGRSPLHF. CDR3 DNA sequence: TGTGCCAGTAGTCGACAGGGACAGGGGAGATCACCCCTCCACTTT. The J gene is TRBJ1-6, the V gene TRBV19; TRBD1 aligns across 10 bases. V shed 5 bases and J 10 bases; nucleotides not matched to a gene: 8. Looked up from germline, CDR1 is LNHDA and CDR2 is SQIVND (reference sequence). The CDR3 extends over 15 amino acids.

The chain recombines TRBV10-3 with TRBJ2-1, with 8 bases lining up with TRBD2. Germline V gene lookup returns CDR1 ENHRY and CDR2 SYGVKD. The V gene end was trimmed by 11 bases and the J gene end by 0 bases; junction bases not matched to a gene: 15. The CDR3 loop spans 17 amino acids. The CDR3 coding sequence is TGTGCCGTCCAGGGCGGGGGGCGTTCGAGCTCCTACAATGAGCAGTTCTTC. Residues: CAVQGGGRSSSYNEQFF.

The CDR3 loop reads CASSSSLAGVETQYF. DNA of the CDR3: TGTGCCAGCAGTTCCTCCCTAGCAGGGGTGGAGACCCAGTACTTC. The chain is built from TRBV27 and TRBJ2-5; D perhaps matches TRBD1 (6 bases). The V gene lost 4 bases and the J gene lost 5 bases, with 17 bases spanning the gap. This CDR3 has 15 amino acids. The germline V gene encodes CDR1 MNHEY and CDR2 SMNVEV (reference sequence).

A single count supports this clone. J is TRBJ1-1 and V is TRBV28, with no clear D. CDR1 and CDR2 from the germline V gene are MDHEN and SYDVKM. Trimming took off 9 bases at V and 1 base at J, with 6 bases between the two ends. The CDR3 consists of 11 residues. This CDR3 is CASERNTEAFF. CDR3 DNA: TGTGCCAGTGAGAGGAACACTGAAGCTTTCTTT.

This chain connects TRBV18 to TRBJ2-1, with 10 bases matching TRBD1. This CDR3 comprises 16 residues. V was clipped by 4 bases and J by 8 bases; unmatched bases: 11. Germline assignment: CDR1 KGHSH and CDR2 LQKENI. The CDR3, as DNA: TGTGCCAGCTCACTGGGGACAGGGGCCGCGTTTGATGAGCAGTTCTTC. It encodes CASSLGTGAAFDEQFF.